These 32 T cell receptor beta chains originate from one sample sequenced in a study of T cells in Graves' hyperthyroidism and ophthalmopathy. Using RNA transcripts as the source, TCR beta CDR3 regions were amplified. In the first-round RT-PCR of the TCR CDR3, the HTBI primer set was used. MiXCR, applied by TCRdb to the multiplex PCR reads, yields one record per CDR3 protein. The sample has hundreds of thousands of distinct CDR3 sequences, over 15% seen once. The sample consisted of blood. Receptors were obtained from a woman between 18 and 30 years old with Graves' ophthalmopathy.

CDR3 DNA: TGTGCCACCAGCGTACAGGGGGCGAAGGAGCAGTACTTC. Translation gives CATSVQGAKEQYF. The chain links TRBV24-1 to TRBJ2-7; the match to TRBD1 covers 9 bases. CDR3 length: 13 residues. The V gene's germline CDR1 is KGHDR and CDR2 SFDVKD. Trimming cost V 7 bases and J 7 bases; bases outside gene matches: 7.

The CDR3 region has the DNA TGTGCCAGCAGTTACGCCGGGACAGGGCATAGCAATCAGCCCCAGCATTTT. Protein: CASSYAGTGHSNQPQHF. V is TRBV12-3 or TRBV12-4 and J is TRBJ1-5; 9 bases are shared with TRBD1. The trim removed 4 bases at V and 0 bases at J, leaving 7 bases unmatched. This CDR3 has 17 amino acids.

Concerning this clonotype: Just one base apart from a much larger clone, this may be a read error. The CDR3 nucleotides are TGTGCCAGCAGCCAAGATTCTAGCGGGAGGGCCACAGATATGCAGTATTTT. Translating gives CASSQDSSGRATDMQYF. This chain uses TRBV3-1 with TRBJ2-3, with TRBD2 identical over 12 bases. The CDR3 loop spans 17 amino acids. Germline assignment: CDR1 LGHDT and CDR2 YNNKEL (reference sequence).

Comment on this clonotype: A junction boundary mismatches the germline segment, possibly from a read error. The chain is built from TRBV2 and TRBJ2-1; possible D gene TRBD1, 6 bases. The germline CDR1 and CDR2 sequences are SNHLY and FYNNEI. This CDR3 contains 17 residues. CDR3 DNA sequence: TGTACCAGCAGCGGTTCATTCTGGACAGCCAAAAACAATGAGCAGTTCTTC. Protein: CTSSGSFWTAKNNEQFF.

This clonotype was recorded many times. V is TRBV12-3 or TRBV12-4 and J is TRBJ2-5; a weak D match, TRBD1 (6 bases). Trimming removed 6 bases at V and 0 bases at J, with 11 bases between. The CDR3 has 14 amino acids. CDR3: CASSRTENQETQYF. DNA for the CDR3: TGTGCCAGCAGCCGGACAGAGAACCAAGAGACCCAGTACTTC.

This clonotype was seen at least ten times. This chain links TRBV28 with TRBJ2-7; D could derive from TRBD1 or TRBD2 (5 bases each). Germline CDR1 reads MDHEN; CDR2 reads SYDVKM. V dropped 5 bases and J dropped 0 bases, with 17 bases sitting between them. CDR3 length equals 16 residues. As DNA, the CDR3 is TGTGCCAGCAGTGGCCATTATGCAGGGAGCTCCTACGAGCAGTACTTC. It specifies CASSGHYAGSSYEQYF.

The chain couples TRBV5-4 to TRBJ2-7; TRBD2 agrees at 8 bases. Germline CDR1 reads SGHNT; CDR2 reads YYREEE (reference sequence). V gave up 3 bases and J gave up 2 bases; unmatched junction bases: 16. The CDR3 contains 18 residues. The DNA of the CDR3 is TGTGCCAGCAGCTCCAACCCATATAGTACAGCGGGGGCCTACGAGCAGTACTTC. Translated: CASSSNPYSTAGAYEQYF.

This clonotype was detected ten times or more. The gene calls are TRBV6-5 and TRBJ2-3, with 7 bases aligning to TRBD1. The germline V gene encodes CDR1 MNHEY and CDR2 SVGAGI. The V gene end was trimmed by 7 bases and the J gene end by 4 bases; junction bases not matched to a gene: 14. CDR3 size: 16 residues. Here the CDR3 reads CASMDRGGTAADTQYF. As DNA, the CDR3 is TGTGCCAGCATGGATCGGGGTGGGACAGCTGCAGATACGCAGTATTTT.

This clonotype was observed at least ten times. The chain links TRBV9 to TRBJ2-3; TRBD1 is a possible D gene (6 bases). Trimming left V 1 base short and J 2 bases short, with 11 bases between. The CDR3 length is 15 residues. Per germline, CDR1 SGDLS and CDR2 YYNGEE. CDR3: CASSVQGPSTDTQYF. The CDR3 DNA follows: TGTGCCAGCAGCGTACAGGGGCCTTCCACAGATACGCAGTATTTT.

The rearrangement links TRBV7-8 to TRBJ1-5; 11 nucleotides match TRBD1. The V gene's germline CDR1 is SGHVS and CDR2 FQNEAQ. Losses at the gene ends were 3 bases for V and 5 bases for J; bases not matched to a gene: 3. The CDR3 is 15 amino acids. Here the CDR3 reads CASSLGQGGDQPQHF. For the CDR3, the DNA is TGTGCCAGCAGCTTGGGACAGGGGGGAGATCAGCCCCAGCATTTT.

This clonotype was seen many times. The chain recombines TRBV2 with TRBJ1-3; D unclear. The CDR3 is 13 amino acids. V lost 2 bases and J 4 bases, leaving 6 bases between the germline ends. CDR1 and CDR2 (germline): SNHLY, FYNNEI. CDR3: CASSEPLGNTIYF. DNA for the CDR3: TGTGCCAGCAGTGAACCCCTCGGAAACACCATATATTTT.

This clonotype was counted many times. This sequence joins TRBV12-3 or TRBV12-4 and TRBJ2-5; 9 nucleotides align to TRBD1. The trim removed 6 bases at V and 4 bases at J, leaving 12 bases unmatched. The CDR3 runs to 16 residues. DNA of the CDR3: TGTGCCAGCAGCATTACCCCGGACAGGGGTGGAGAGACCCAGTACTTC. Translation gives CASSITPDRGGETQYF.

Many counts were recorded for this clonotype. The chain links TRBV3-1 to TRBJ2-3; 7 bases map to TRBD1. Germline CDR1 and CDR2: LGHDT and YNNKEL (reference sequence). The V gene end was trimmed by 3 bases and the J gene end by 2 bases; junction bases not matched to a gene: 8. The CDR3 spans 16 residues. The CDR3 sequence: CASSQWAGTDTDTQYF. CDR3 nucleotide sequence: TGTGCCAGCAGCCAGTGGGCCGGGACAGACACAGATACGCAGTATTTT.

The rearrangement links TRBV15 to TRBJ1-2; unclear D gene. The V gene's germline CDR1 is LNHNV and CDR2 YYDKDF (reference sequence). The CDR3 extends over 14 amino acids. V gave up 1 base and J gave up 1 base, with 7 bases separating them. The chain's CDR3 is CATSRATLNYGYTF. The CDR3 DNA follows: TGTGCCACCAGCAGAGCTACACTTAACTATGGCTACACCTTC. Variable domain in full (rest from reference TRBV15 and TRBJ1-2): DAMVIQNPRYQVTQFGKPVTLSCSQTLNHNVMYWYQQKSSQAPKLLFHYYDKDFNNEADTPDNFQSRRPNTSFCFLDIRSPGLGDTAMYLCATSRATLNYGYTFGSGTRLTVV.

There are many counts of this clonotype. This sequence joins TRBV28 and TRBJ2-1, with a possible D match to TRBD1 (7 bases). V was shortened by 8 bases and J by 3 bases, with 14 bases between the two germline ends. This CDR3 has 14 residues. In germline, CDR1 is MDHEN, CDR2 SYDVKM. CDR3 nucleotide sequence: TGTGCCAGCCGAACCAGGGGGGTCTACAATGAGCAGTTCTTC. Its translation: CASRTRGVYNEQFF.

In this sample, this clonotype turned up many times. V is TRBV28 and J is TRBJ1-2; the D is unclear. V lost 2 bases, J lost 8 bases, and 21 bases lay in between. This CDR3 contains 16 residues. Germline V gene data show CDR1 as MDHEN and CDR2 as SYDVKM. As DNA, the CDR3 is TGTGCCAGCAGTTTAAACCGCAAATCGGGCCGGTGGGGCTACACCTTC. As protein: CASSLNRKSGRWGYTF.

V and J are TRBV7-2 and TRBJ1-1, with TRBD1 matching over 8 bases. Trimming at V came to 4 bases and at J to 0 bases, leaving 1 base not matched to a gene. CDR1 and CDR2 (germline): SGHTA, FQGNSA. CDR3 length equals 14 residues. The CDR3 here is CASSSGQVNTEAFF. The CDR3 DNA reads TGTGCCAGCAGCTCGGGACAGGTGAACACTGAAGCTTTCTTT.

This clonotype was detected a few times. The rearrangement joins TRBV4-1 to TRBJ1-2; 10 positions agree with TRBD1. Unmatched junction bases numbered 4, after V lost 0 bases and J lost 6 bases. The CDR3 is 15 residues long. From germline, CDR1 is MGHRA and CDR2 YSYEKL. The CDR3: CASSQDWTGGDGYTF. In DNA, the CDR3 is TGCGCCAGCAGCCAAGATTGGACAGGGGGAGATGGCTACACCTTC.

This chain joins TRBV3-1 and TRBJ2-3, with TRBD2 matching over 9 bases. From germline, CDR1 is LGHDT and CDR2 YNNKEL (reference sequence). The CDR3 consists of 16 residues. The J segment lost 4 bases and the V segment lost 0 bases, leaving 5 bases of the junction unmatched. CDR3 region: CASSQEGSGGSDTQYF. In DNA form, the CDR3 reads TGTGCCAGCAGCCAAGAGGGTAGCGGGGGATCAGATACGCAGTATTTT.

The chain is built from TRBV5-6 and TRBJ2-1; D remains ambiguous. In germline, CDR1 is SGHDT, CDR2 YYEEEE. The CDR3 contains 15 residues. V was pared by 4 bases and J by 1 base, with 12 bases between. In DNA, the CDR3 is TGTGCCAGCAGCCCGGCACGGACGTCCTACAATGAGCAGTTCTTC. Its translation is CASSPARTSYNEQFF.

The chain couples TRBV5-8 to TRBJ1-4, with 9 bases aligning to TRBD1. Trimming cost V 4 bases and J 11 bases; bases outside gene matches: 12. The CDR3 has 15 amino acids. Germline lookup yields CDR1 SGHTS and CDR2 YDEGEE. CDR3 sequence: CASSTDGTGIEKLFF. The CDR3 DNA sequence: TGTGCCAGCAGCACGGACGGGACAGGGATAGAGAAACTGTTTTTT. Full variable domain (missing parts from reference TRBV5-8 and TRBJ1-4): EAGVTQSPTHLIKTRGQQATLRCSPISGHTSVYWYQQALGLGLQFLLWYDEGEERNRGNFPPRFSGRQFPNYSSELNVNALELEDSALYLCASSTDGTGIEKLFFGSGTQLSVL.

This clonotype has just a few counts. The chain joins TRBV12-3 or TRBV12-4 to TRBJ1-6; D not certain. CDR3 length: 14 amino acids. V lost 0 bases to trimming and J lost 8 bases, with 8 bases between them. The CDR3 sequence: CASSLAISHSPLHF. CDR3 bases: TGTGCCAGCAGTTTAGCCATATCTCATTCACCCCTCCACTTT.

With regard to this clonotype: A much larger clone differs by one base, so this may be a read error. The chain has TRBV7-9 and TRBJ2-1, with 8 bases aligning to TRBD1. The germline V gene has CDR1 SEHNR and CDR2 FQNEAQ (reference sequence). V lost 5 bases, J lost 8 bases, and 14 bases stayed unmatched. CDR3 length: 16 amino acids. The CDR3 DNA sequence: TGTGCCAGCAGCCTGGGGGCGACAGGGGACCCCCATGAGCAGTTCTTC. It codes for CASSLGATGDPHEQFF.

This clonotype was detected ten times or more. CDR3 nucleotides: TGTGCCACCCATAGCGGCAGGCCCACAGATACGCAGTATTTT. It encodes CATHSGRPTDTQYF. This chain uses TRBV24-1 with TRBJ2-3; possible D gene TRBD2, 6 bases. V gave up 9 bases and J gave up 2 bases, with 14 bases separating them. The length of the CDR3 is 14 residues. Germline CDR1 and CDR2: KGHDR and SFDVKD.

This clonotype occurred many times. This sequence joins TRBV28 and TRBJ2-7; maybe TRBD1 (8 bases). V was clipped by 9 bases and J by 2 bases, with 17 bases between them. Germline V gene data show CDR1 as MDHEN and CDR2 as SYDVKM. The CDR3 is 14 residues long. The CDR3 DNA reads TGTGCCAGGGAACAGGGGGGGCTCCCCTACGAGCAGTACTTC. Its protein is CAREQGGLPYEQYF. The variable domain in full, completed from reference TRBV28 and TRBJ2-7, reads DVKVTQSSRYLVKRTGEKVFLECVQDMDHENMFWYRQDPGLGLRLIYFSYDVKMKEKGDIPEGYSVSREKKERFSLILESASTNQTSMYLCAREQGGLPYEQYFGPGTRLTVT.

This clonotype was seen many times. The rearrangement links TRBV5-1 to TRBJ2-3, with unresolved D. Germline CDR1 and CDR2: SGHRS and YFSETQ. V was shortened by 2 bases and J by 4 bases, with 5 bases between the two germline ends. This CDR3 is 12 amino acids long. CDR3 coding DNA: TGCGCCAGCAGCTTCCAGGCAGATACGCAGTATTTT. This translates into CASSFQADTQYF.

With regard to this clonotype: A much larger clone is a single base away; this may be a read error. The chain combines TRBV12-3 or TRBV12-4 with TRBJ2-1, with a weak D call TRBD1 (6 bases). The V end lost 7 bases, the J end lost 3 bases, and 16 bases lay between the germline ends. CDR3 length: 15 residues. CDR3 bases: TGTGCCAGCAACGCAAACAGGGTTCACTACAATGAGCAGTTCTTC. It translates to CASNANRVHYNEQFF.

As concerns this clonotype: This may come from a read error, since a much larger clone is one base off. This chain joins TRBV2 and TRBJ2-1; TRBD2 agrees at 13 bases. The CDR3 runs 15 residues. In germline, CDR1 is SNHLY, CDR2 FYNNEI. V dropped 11 bases and J dropped 7; count of bases not matched to a gene: 11. The CDR3 protein is CAGGRTSGSGNEQFF. The CDR3 DNA sequence: TGTGCCGGCGGAAGGACTAGCGGGAGTGGAAATGAGCAGTTCTTC. Variable domain in full (rest from reference TRBV2 and TRBJ2-1): EPEVTQTPSHQVTQMGQEVILRCVPISNHLYFYWYRQILGQKVEFLVSFYNNEISEKSEIFDDQFSVERPDGSNFTLKIRSTKLEDSAMYFCAGGRTSGSGNEQFFGPGTRLTVL.

This clonotype was seen a few times. V usage is TRBV5-8 and J usage is TRBJ2-7; 10 bases align to TRBD1. Trimming cost V 5 bases and J 2 bases; bases outside gene matches: 7. The germline V gene has CDR1 SGHTS and CDR2 YDEGEE. This CDR3 region has 15 residues. CDR3 loop: CASSSGTGVTYEQYF. The CDR3 DNA sequence: TGTGCCAGCAGTTCCGGGACAGGGGTAACCTACGAGCAGTACTTC.

This clonotype was observed at least ten times. The chain combines TRBV20-1 with TRBJ1-6, with D perhaps TRBD1 (6 bases). Germline lookup yields CDR1 DFQATT and CDR2 SNEGSKA (reference sequence). CDR3 length equals 17 residues. Trimming removed 1 base at V and 2 bases at J, with 15 bases between. The CDR3 loop is CSARGDIRRPYNSPLHF. As DNA, the CDR3 is TGCAGTGCTAGAGGGGACATTAGGAGACCCTATAATTCACCCCTCCACTTT.

In its sample, this clonotype was seen a few times. This chain connects TRBV7-3 to TRBJ2-2, with D possibly TRBD2 on 5 matching bases. CDR3 length equals 13 residues. Trimming stripped 6 bases from V and 1 base from J, with 6 bases between. The germline CDR1 and CDR2 sequences are SGHTA and FQGTGA. The CDR3 region is CASREGNTGELFF. CDR3 DNA sequence: TGTGCCAGCAGAGAGGGGAACACCGGGGAGCTGTTTTTT.

Many counts were recorded for this clonotype. The rearrangement links TRBV6-6 to TRBJ2-2; TRBD2 might be the D (5 bases). CDR3 length: 15 residues. Germline V lookup: CDR1 MNHNY, CDR2 SVGAGI (reference sequence). With 2 bases removed from V and 5 bases from J, the gap between germline ends came to 12 bases. The CDR3 sequence is CASSYGEWETGELFF. Written as DNA, the CDR3 is TGTGCCAGCAGTTACGGGGAATGGGAGACCGGGGAGCTGTTTTTT.